Shown below are 23 T cell receptor beta chains from a single sample sequenced in a study of blood T cell repertoires in COVID-19. Generated by immunoSEQ multiplex PCR, the TCRdb table keeps only in-frame clones and is missing some. The sample has approximately 190,000 clones; 80% to 90% are singletons. The sample taken for sequencing was peripheral blood. The receptor source for this set is a woman in her 70s with active or convalescent COVID-19.

This clone was picked up one time. The rearrangement joins TRBV6-5 to TRBJ2-3, with 10 positions matching TRBD2. Germline-derived CDR1 and CDR2 are MNHEY and SVGAGI. The length of the CDR3 is 14 residues. V was clipped by 6 bases and J by 1 base; unmatched bases: 1. CDR3 sequence (DNA): TGTGCCAGCAGCCTAGCGGGAGGCACAGATACGCAGTATTTT. Translating gives CASSLAGGTDTQYF.

Concerning this clone itself: At one end, the junction sequence differs from germline, possibly due to a read error. The gene calls are TRBV12-3 or TRBV12-4 and TRBJ1-1, with 9 bases fitting TRBD1. The CDR3 consists of 12 residues. The CDR3 bases are TGTGCCAGCAGTTTAGCTCAGACAGGGGGATCTTTT. Protein sequence: CASSLAQTGGSF.

This clone was observed a single time. The CDR3 bases are TGTGCCAGCAGCTTAAAGGGCGGGGGAGTCTACGAGCAGTACTTC. Its protein is CASSLKGGGVYEQYF. The chain joins TRBV7-9 to TRBJ2-7, with 7 bases fitting TRBD2. Germline lookup yields CDR1 SEHNR and CDR2 FQNEAQ (reference sequence). The CDR3 spans 15 residues. The V gene end was trimmed by 2 bases and the J gene end by 3 bases; junction bases not matched to a gene: 7.

V is TRBV6-5 and J is TRBJ1-6; 9 bases fit TRBD1. There are 15 residues in the CDR3. Germline lookup yields CDR1 MNHEY and CDR2 SVGAGI. The V segment lost 6 bases and the J segment 9 bases; nucleotides outside the gene matches: 9. CDR3 loop: CASRDRGLGRSPLHF. The CDR3 region has the DNA TGTGCCAGCAGGGACAGGGGATTGGGGCGTTCACCCCTCCACTTT.

The chain's CDR3 is CASSKGGAGEFDEQFF. CDR3 DNA: TGTGCCAGCAGCAAAGGTGGAGCGGGAGAGTTTGATGAGCAGTTCTTC. V is TRBV7-8 and J is TRBJ2-1; 8 bases line up with TRBD2. In germline, CDR1 is SGHVS, CDR2 FQNEAQ. CDR3 length equals 16 residues. Trimming took 5 bases from V and 8 from J; bases not matched to a gene: 14. The entire variable domain, with the rest obtained from reference TRBV7-8 and TRBJ2-1, is as follows: GAGVSQSPRYKVAKRGQDVALRCDPISGHVSLFWYQQALGQGPEFLTYFQNEAQLDKSGLPSDRFFAERPEGSVSTLKIQRTQQEDSAVYLCASSKGGAGEFDEQFFGPGTRLTVL.

The V and J genes are TRBV3-1 (or the pseudogene TRBV3-2) and TRBJ2-2; maybe TRBD2 (6 bases). The germline V gene encodes CDR1 LGHDT and CDR2 YNNKEL (reference sequence). This CDR3 has 14 amino acids. V was shortened by 3 bases and J by 7 bases, with 12 bases between the two germline ends. The CDR3 DNA is TGTGCCAGCAGCCAGAGTCGGGGGTTCGGGGAGCTGTTTTTT. Translation: CASSQSRGFGELFF.

The chain links TRBV10-3 to TRBJ2-5; 9 positions agree with TRBD2. Trimming took 0 bases from V and 4 from J; bases not matched to a gene: 9. This CDR3 region has 17 residues. CDR1 and CDR2 from the germline V gene are ENHRY and SYGVKD. CDR3 in DNA: TGTGCCATCAGTGAGTCGAGTTTAGCGGGAGTCGGAGAGACCCAGTACTTC. It codes for CAISESSLAGVGETQYF.

The rearrangement uses TRBV9 and TRBJ2-1, with TRBD2 matching over 8 bases. J was trimmed by 4 bases and V by 2 bases; bases with no gene match: 2. Germline CDR1 SGDLS, CDR2 YYNGEE. This CDR3 comprises 14 residues. CDR3 DNA sequence: TGTGCCAGCAGCGTGACGGGAGGGTACAATGAGCAGTTCTTC. It specifies CASSVTGGYNEQFF.

The rearrangement uses TRBV19 and TRBJ2-7, with a weak D call TRBD2 (5 bases). V gave up 6 bases and J gave up 6 bases, with 12 bases separating them. Per the germline V gene, CDR1 is LNHDA and CDR2 is SQIVND (reference sequence). The CDR3 is 12 residues long. This CDR3 is CASRWQSGEQYF. CDR3 DNA: TGTGCCAGTAGGTGGCAGAGCGGCGAGCAGTACTTC. The full variable domain, with the rest looked up from reference TRBV19 and TRBJ2-7, is DGGITQSPKYLFRKEGQNVTLSCEQNLNHDAMYWYRQDPGQGLRLIYYSQIVNDFQKGDIAEGYSVSREKKESFPLTVTSAQKNPTAFYLCASRWQSGEQYFGPGTRLTVT.

V is TRBV2 and J is TRBJ1-2, with D hard to call. The CDR3 totals 13 residues. The V end was cut by 8 bases, the J end by 8 bases, with 18 bases between. Germline V CDR1 and CDR2: SNHLY, FYNNEI. The CDR3 DNA is TGTGCCAGCCGCGACCTGGGAGTGAGAGGCTACACCTTC. This codes for CASRDLGVRGYTF.

This chain uses TRBV6-2 or TRBV6-3 with TRBJ2-7; D is unresolved. The CDR3 covers 16 residues. Trimming shortened V by 2 bases and J by 6 bases, and 20 bases separated the two germline ends. Germline CDR1 MNHEY, CDR2 SVGEGT. For the CDR3, the DNA is TGTGCCAGCAGTTACCTCGCCTCCACTGTGACGGGCGAGCAGTACTTC. It translates to CASSYLASTVTGEQYF.

The chain combines TRBV27 with TRBJ2-1, with 7 bases that match TRBD1. The length of the CDR3 is 14 residues. V lost 6 bases to trimming and J lost 6 bases; unmatched junction nucleotides: 8. Germline lookup yields CDR1 MNHEY and CDR2 SMNVEV (reference sequence). This chain's CDR3 is CASRTGFMGNEQFF. The DNA for the CDR3 is TGTGCCAGCAGGACAGGGTTTATGGGCAATGAGCAGTTCTTC.

The rearrangement uses TRBV28 and TRBJ1-2; 7 bases align to TRBD1. The V segment lost 7 bases and the J segment 1 base; nucleotides outside the gene matches: 9. The CDR3 consists of 15 residues. CDR1 is MDHEN and CDR2 is SYDVKM in the germline V gene. This CDR3 reads CASTPADRSNYGYTF. Here the CDR3 DNA reads TGTGCCAGCACTCCTGCGGACAGGAGTAACTATGGCTACACCTTC.

Turning to this clone: The junction shows a germline mismatch at one end, possibly a read error. The chain uses TRBV12-3 or TRBV12-4 and TRBJ1-1; D gene ambiguous. This CDR3 comprises 13 residues. CDR3 DNA: TGTGCCAGCAGTTTTTCAGCGTCGAGAGGGTCGGTCTTT. This encodes CASSFSASRGSVF.

The V and J genes are TRBV28 and TRBJ2-4; D possibly corresponds to TRBD2 (5 bases). Looked up from germline, CDR1 is MDHEN and CDR2 is SYDVKM. V was clipped by 8 bases and J by 3 bases, with 5 bases between them. There are 11 residues in the CDR3. The CDR3 sequence: CASGGKNIQYF. CDR3 sequence (DNA): TGTGCCAGCGGAGGCAAAAACATTCAGTACTTC.

The genes are TRBV30 and TRBJ2-3; no clear D gene. Per germline, CDR1 GTSNPN and CDR2 SVGIG (reference sequence). CDR3 size: 14 residues. Deletions cut 2 bases from V and 6 bases from J, with 15 bases between. CDR3 sequence reads: CAWSRGAPIDTQYF. The CDR3, as DNA: TGTGCCTGGAGTCGTGGAGCCCCCATTGATACGCAGTATTTT.

The chain combines TRBV16 with TRBJ2-1, with a tentative D call TRBD2 (6 bases). From germline, CDR1 is KGHSY and CDR2 FQNENV. V lost 0 bases, J lost 4 bases, and 13 bases lay in between. The CDR3 spans 16 residues. CDR3 in DNA: TGTGCCAGCAGCCAATCCCCGGGAGTGGGGTACAATGAGCAGTTCTTC. Residues: CASSQSPGVGYNEQFF.

The V gene is TRBV7-9, the J gene TRBJ2-1; 16 bases line up with TRBD2. CDR1 is SEHNR, CDR2 FQNEAQ, per germline (reference sequence). CDR3 length: 14 residues. The V gene end was trimmed by 5 bases and the J gene end by 14 bases; junction bases not matched to a gene: 6. The CDR3, as DNA: TGTGCCAGCAGCGCCGGGACTAGCGGGAGGGGGGAGTTCTTC. Its translation: CASSAGTSGRGEFF.

The rearrangement uses TRBV19 and TRBJ2-2; 9 bases map to TRBD2. The CDR3 extends over 15 amino acids. Losses at the gene ends were 11 bases for V and 4 bases for J; bases not matched to a gene: 11. Germline V gene sequence: CDR1 LNHDA, CDR2 SQIVND (reference sequence). CDR3: CASQIAGAATGELFF. CDR3 sequence (DNA): TGTGCCTCCCAAATAGCGGGAGCGGCCACCGGGGAGCTGTTTTTT.

The rearrangement joins TRBV7-2 to TRBJ2-1; 16 bases fit TRBD2. Germline CDR1 and CDR2: SGHTA and FQGNSA. J gave up 8 bases and V 7 bases, and 5 bases lay outside the gene matches. The CDR3 totals 15 residues. The chain's CDR3 is CASTRGTSGRDEQFF. In DNA form, the CDR3 reads TGTGCCAGCACCAGAGGGACTAGCGGGAGGGATGAGCAGTTCTTC.

This clone was seen just once. The chain recombines TRBV9 with TRBJ2-1; unclear D gene. Looked up from germline, CDR1 is SGDLS and CDR2 is YYNGEE. Trimming took off 0 bases at V and 2 bases at J, with 9 bases between the two ends. The CDR3 length is 15 residues. This CDR3 reads CASSVEIVPYNEQFF. The CDR3 coding sequence is TGTGCCAGCAGCGTAGAAATCGTCCCCTACAATGAGCAGTTCTTC.

The V gene is TRBV5-4, the J gene TRBJ2-2; D perhaps matches TRBD1 (7 bases). The ends were cut back, 4 bases at V and 5 bases at J, with 15 bases in the middle. The V gene's germline CDR1 is SGHNT and CDR2 YYREEE (reference sequence). This CDR3 has 15 amino acids. The CDR3 DNA sequence: TGTGCCAGCAGCGTGGGACAGCGGGCGACCGGGGAGCTGTTTTTT. Its protein product is CASSVGQRATGELFF.

V and J are TRBV3-1 (or the pseudogene TRBV3-2) and TRBJ2-3; 12 bases line up with TRBD2. V dropped 3 bases and J dropped 6; count of bases not matched to a gene: 10. Germline V CDR1 and CDR2: LGHDT, YNNKEL (reference sequence). This CDR3 comprises 17 residues. The CDR3, as DNA: TGTGCCAGCAGCCAGAGACTAGCGGGAGAAATAGGGGATACGCAGTATTTT. Translation: CASSQRLAGEIGDTQYF.